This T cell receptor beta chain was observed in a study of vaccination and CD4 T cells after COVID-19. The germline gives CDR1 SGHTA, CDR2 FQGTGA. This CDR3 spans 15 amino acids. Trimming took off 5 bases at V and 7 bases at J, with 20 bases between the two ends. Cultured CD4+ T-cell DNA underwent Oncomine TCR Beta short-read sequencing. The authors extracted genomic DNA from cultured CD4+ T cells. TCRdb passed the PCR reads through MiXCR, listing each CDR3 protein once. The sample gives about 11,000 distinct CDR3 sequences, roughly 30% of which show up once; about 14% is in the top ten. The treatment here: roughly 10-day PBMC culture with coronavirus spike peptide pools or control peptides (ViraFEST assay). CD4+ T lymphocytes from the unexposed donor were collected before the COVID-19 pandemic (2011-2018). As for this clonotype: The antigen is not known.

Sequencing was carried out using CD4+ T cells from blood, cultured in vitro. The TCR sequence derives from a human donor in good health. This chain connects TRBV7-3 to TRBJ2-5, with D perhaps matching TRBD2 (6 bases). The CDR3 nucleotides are TGTGCCAGCAGCCCACAGCCGGGACTGAGCGGGACCCAGTACTTC. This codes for CASSPQPGLSGTQYF.